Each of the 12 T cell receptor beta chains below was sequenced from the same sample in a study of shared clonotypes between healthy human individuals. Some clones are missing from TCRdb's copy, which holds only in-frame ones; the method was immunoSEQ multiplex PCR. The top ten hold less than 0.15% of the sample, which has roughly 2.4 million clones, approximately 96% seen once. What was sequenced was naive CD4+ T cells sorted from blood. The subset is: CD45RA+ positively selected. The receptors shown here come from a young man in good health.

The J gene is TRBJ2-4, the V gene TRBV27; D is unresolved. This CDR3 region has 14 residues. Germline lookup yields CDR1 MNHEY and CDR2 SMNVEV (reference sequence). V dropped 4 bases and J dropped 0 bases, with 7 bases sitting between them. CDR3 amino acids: CASSSLLAKNIQYF. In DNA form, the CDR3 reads TGTGCCAGCAGTTCACTGCTAGCCAAAAACATTCAGTACTTC.

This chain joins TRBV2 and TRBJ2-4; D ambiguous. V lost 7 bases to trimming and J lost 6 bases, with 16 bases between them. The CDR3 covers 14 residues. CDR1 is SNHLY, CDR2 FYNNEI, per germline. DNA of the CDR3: TGTGCCAGCACCTCTGATCCCCCAACAAACATTCAGTACTTC. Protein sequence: CASTSDPPTNIQYF.

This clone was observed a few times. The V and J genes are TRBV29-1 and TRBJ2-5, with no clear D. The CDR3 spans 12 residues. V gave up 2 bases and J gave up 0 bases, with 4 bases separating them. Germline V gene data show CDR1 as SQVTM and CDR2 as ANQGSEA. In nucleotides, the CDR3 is TGCAGCGTTGAACCGAACCAAGAGACCCAGTACTTC. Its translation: CSVEPNQETQYF.

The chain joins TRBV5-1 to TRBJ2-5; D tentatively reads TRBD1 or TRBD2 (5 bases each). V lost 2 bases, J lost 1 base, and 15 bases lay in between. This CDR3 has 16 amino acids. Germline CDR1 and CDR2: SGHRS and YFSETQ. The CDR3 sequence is CASSFGGSTAQETQYF. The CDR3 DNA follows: TGCGCCAGCAGCTTTGGGGGAAGTACGGCCCAAGAGACCCAGTACTTC. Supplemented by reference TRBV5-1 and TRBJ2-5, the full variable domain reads KAGVTQTPRYLIKTRGQQVTLSCSPISGHRSVSWYQQTPGQGLQFLFEYFSETQRNKGNFPGRFSGRQFSNSRSEMNVSTLELGDSALYLCASSFGGSTAQETQYFGPGTRLLVL.

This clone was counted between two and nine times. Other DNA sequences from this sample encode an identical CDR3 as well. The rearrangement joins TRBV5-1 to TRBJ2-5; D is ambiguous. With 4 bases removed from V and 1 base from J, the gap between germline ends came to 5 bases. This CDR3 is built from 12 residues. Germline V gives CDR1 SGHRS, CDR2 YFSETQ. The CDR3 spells CASSQAQETQYF. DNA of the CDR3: TGCGCCAGCAGCCAGGCCCAAGAGACCCAGTACTTC.

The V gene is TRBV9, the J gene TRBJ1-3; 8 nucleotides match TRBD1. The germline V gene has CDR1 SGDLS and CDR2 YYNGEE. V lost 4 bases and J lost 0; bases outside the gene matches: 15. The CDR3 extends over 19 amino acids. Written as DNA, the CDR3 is TGTGCCAGCAGCTCAGCCCGACAGGGGAAGGGCGACTCTGGAAACACCATATATTTT. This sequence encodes CASSSARQGKGDSGNTIYF.

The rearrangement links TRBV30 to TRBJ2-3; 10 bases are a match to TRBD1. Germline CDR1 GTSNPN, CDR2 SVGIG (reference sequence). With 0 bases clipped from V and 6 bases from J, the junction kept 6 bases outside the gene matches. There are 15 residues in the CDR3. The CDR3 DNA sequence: TGTGCCTGGAGTGTAAGACAGGGGGCGCGGGATACGCAGTATTTT. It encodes CAWSVRQGARDTQYF.

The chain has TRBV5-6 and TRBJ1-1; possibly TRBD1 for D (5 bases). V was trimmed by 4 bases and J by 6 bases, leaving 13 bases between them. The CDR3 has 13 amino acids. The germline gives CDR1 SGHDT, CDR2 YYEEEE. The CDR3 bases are TGTGCCAGCAGCCCCAGGGACTCCCCTGAAGCTTTCTTT. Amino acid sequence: CASSPRDSPEAFF. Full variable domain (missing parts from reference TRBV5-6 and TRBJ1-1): DAGVTQSPTHLIKTRGQQVTLRCSPKSGHDTVSWYQQALGQGPQFIFQYYEEEERQRGNFPDRFSGHQFPNYSSELNVNALLLGDSALYLCASSPRDSPEAFFGQGTRLTVV.

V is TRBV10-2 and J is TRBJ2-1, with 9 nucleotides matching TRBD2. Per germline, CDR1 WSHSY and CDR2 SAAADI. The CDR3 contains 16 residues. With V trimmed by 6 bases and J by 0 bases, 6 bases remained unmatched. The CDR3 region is CASRDLAGSSYNEQFF. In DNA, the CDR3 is TGCGCCAGCAGGGATCTAGCGGGAAGCTCCTACAATGAGCAGTTCTTC.

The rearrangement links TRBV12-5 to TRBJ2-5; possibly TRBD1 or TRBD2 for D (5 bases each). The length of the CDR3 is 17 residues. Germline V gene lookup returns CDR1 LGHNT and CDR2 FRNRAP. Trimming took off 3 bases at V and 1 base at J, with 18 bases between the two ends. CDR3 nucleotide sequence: TGTGCTAGTGGTTTCATCCGAATTGGGGGACCCCAAGAGACCCAGTACTTC. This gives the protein CASGFIRIGGPQETQYF.

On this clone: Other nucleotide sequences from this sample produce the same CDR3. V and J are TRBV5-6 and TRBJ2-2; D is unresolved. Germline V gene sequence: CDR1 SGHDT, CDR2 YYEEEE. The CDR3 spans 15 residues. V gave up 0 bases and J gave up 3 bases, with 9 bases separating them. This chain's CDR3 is CASSLAGRYTGELFF. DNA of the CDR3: TGTGCCAGCAGCTTGGCTGGACGATACACCGGGGAGCTGTTTTTT. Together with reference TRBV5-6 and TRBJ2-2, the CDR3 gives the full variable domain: DAGVTQSPTHLIKTRGQQVTLRCSPKSGHDTVSWYQQALGQGPQFIFQYYEEEERQRGNFPDRFSGHQFPNYSSELNVNALLLGDSALYLCASSLAGRYTGELFFGEGSRLTVL.

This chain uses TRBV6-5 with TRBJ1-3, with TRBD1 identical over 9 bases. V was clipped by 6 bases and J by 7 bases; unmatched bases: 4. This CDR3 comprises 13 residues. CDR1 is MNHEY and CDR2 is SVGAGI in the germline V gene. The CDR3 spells CASRGQGRNTIYF. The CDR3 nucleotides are TGTGCCAGCAGGGGACAGGGACGGAACACCATATATTTT.